This passage covers 9 T cell receptor beta chains from one sample sequenced in a study of cytomegalovirus exposure and HLA in healthy donors. PCR amplification relied on 60 Vbeta primers (plus 13 Jbeta primers). TCRdb's copy holds only in-frame clones and misses some; the assay was immunoSEQ multiplex PCR. The repertoire consists of 100,000 to 150,000 clones, with over 60% occurring once and the leading ten covering roughly 3.9%. The sample comprised PBMCs. Receptors were obtained from a male donor in good health and CMV-seropositive.

A single count supports this clone. This rearrangement joins TRBV5-4 to TRBJ2-6; D gene ambiguous. The CDR3 loop spans 15 amino acids. Germline CDR1 SGHNT, CDR2 YYREEE (reference sequence). V was shortened by 6 bases and J by 2 bases, with 12 bases between the two germline ends. Here the CDR3 reads CASTPPGPGANVLTF. CDR3 sequence (DNA): TGTGCCAGCACCCCCCCGGGTCCTGGGGCCAACGTCCTGACTTTC. The full variable domain, in which reference TRBV5-4 and TRBJ2-6 provide the parts outside the CDR3, is ETGVTQSPTHLIKTRGQQVTLRCSSQSGHNTVSWYQQALGQGPQFIFQYYREEENGRGNFPPRFSGLQFPNYSSELNVNALELDDSALYLCASTPPGPGANVLTFGAGSRLTVL.

The chain recombines TRBV28 with TRBJ2-1; possible D gene TRBD1, 7 bases. V was cut by 7 bases and J by 7 bases, with 17 bases left in between. In germline, CDR1 is MDHEN, CDR2 SYDVKM. This CDR3 is 14 amino acids long. CDR3 sequence: CASTQGGTRNEQFF. CDR3 nucleotide sequence: TGTGCCAGCACCCAGGGGGGTACTCGAAATGAGCAGTTCTTC.

Note on this clone: A read error may account for a junction end that differs from germline. This sample also contains other DNA sequences that code for the same CDR3. The V gene is TRBV6-1, the J gene TRBJ1-2; no clear D gene. Germline CDR1 and CDR2: MNHNS and SASEGT. This CDR3 has 13 amino acids. CDR3 in DNA: TGTGCCAGCAGTGAAACAGTTATCTATGGCTACACCTTT. As protein: CASSETVIYGYTF.

The V and J genes are TRBV4-1 and TRBJ2-5, with D perhaps matching TRBD2 (5 bases). Germline lookup yields CDR1 MGHRA and CDR2 YSYEKL. The germline V and J ends were trimmed by 4 bases and 2 bases, with 23 bases remaining between them. This CDR3 has 18 residues. Here the CDR3 DNA reads TGCGCCAGCAGCCCCATACTTATTCCGGGGATGGGGCAAGAGACCCAGTACTTC. This sequence encodes CASSPILIPGMGQETQYF.

The V gene is TRBV30, the J gene TRBJ2-7; a possible D gene is TRBD2 (6 bases). V was shortened by 1 base and J by 3 bases, with 10 bases between the two germline ends. This CDR3 spans 13 amino acids. Germline CDR1 GTSNPN, CDR2 SVGIG (reference sequence). CDR3 DNA sequence: TGTGCCTGGAGTGCGGGGGTACTCTACGAGCAGTACTTC. Encoded protein: CAWSAGVLYEQYF.

The chain combines TRBV27 with TRBJ2-7; D is possibly TRBD2 (5 bases). V was cut by 2 bases and J by 6 bases, with 11 bases left in between. This CDR3 comprises 13 residues. Germline V gives CDR1 MNHEY, CDR2 SMNVEV (reference sequence). The CDR3 loop is CASSLVVRGEQYF. The CDR3 nucleotides read TGTGCCAGCAGTTTAGTGGTCCGGGGCGAGCAGTACTTC.

The V and J genes are TRBV4-1 and TRBJ1-3; D gene ambiguous. V shed 1 base and J shed 0 bases, with 16 bases lying between them. The CDR3 is 18 residues long. Germline V gene data show CDR1 as MGHRA and CDR2 as YSYEKL. The CDR3 region has the DNA TGCGCCAGCAGCCAAGGAATGGCAGGCGCCATCTCTGGAAACACCATATATTTT. It translates to CASSQGMAGAISGNTIYF.

The chain employs TRBV27 and TRBJ2-3, with D unclear. V lost 1 base, J lost 2 bases, and 7 bases lay in between. The germline V gene has CDR1 MNHEY and CDR2 SMNVEV (reference sequence). This CDR3 has 14 residues. This CDR3 reads CASSLYRNTDTQYF. The CDR3 DNA reads as TGTGCCAGCAGTTTATACAGAAACACAGATACGCAGTATTTT.

Regarding this clone: A read error may account for a junction end that differs from germline. V gene TRBV7-9 combines with J gene TRBJ2-7; 8 bases align to TRBD2. Per the germline V gene, CDR1 is SEHNR and CDR2 is FQNEAQ (reference sequence). The CDR3 has 16 residues. The CDR3 nucleotides are TGTTCCAGCAGCTCCCAGATGAGCGGGGGTTCCTACGAGCAGTACTTC. Its translation is CSSSSQMSGGSYEQYF.